Listed here is a single T cell receptor beta chain. As yet, its antigen is unknown. V was trimmed by 2 bases and J by 0 bases, leaving 5 bases between them. This CDR3 has 14 residues. This sample is drawn from a study of CD8 T cells in ankylosing spondylitis. Study findings and constraints: Fewer than ten highly homologous variants made up a TCR beta motif that seemed to typify ankylosing spondylitis blood. Disease-linked clones, CD8+, were relatively rare in peripheral blood. Some of the motif variants had earlier been found in reactive arthritis patients' fluid and blood.

TCRdb called the 5' RACE reads again in MiXCR, with one record for every CDR3 protein. The data hold about 330,000 distinct CDR3 sequences, with approximately 8.2% observed a single time. This rearrangement joins TRBV12-3 or TRBV12-4 to TRBJ1-3; D gene uncertain. The specimen sequenced was blood, either unsorted or a sorted T cell fraction (not recorded which). The sequence was obtained from a male donor with ankylosing spondylitis. CDR3 DNA: TGTGCCAGCAGTTTAAGCCTCTCTGGAAACACCATATATTTT. This sequence encodes CASSLSLSGNTIYF.